This TCR beta chain was identified in a study of response to subunit inactivated influenza vaccine. General study results and limits: There was a suggestion from the authors that each seasonal influenza vaccination recruits few new T cells.

Germline CDR1 is DFQATT and CDR2 is SNEGSKA (reference sequence). The CDR3 runs to 12 residues. This clonotype has a count of ten or more. Its antigen is still unknown. TCRdb reprocessed the RT-PCR reads via MiXCR and lists one record per CDR3 protein. Among about 500,000 distinct CDR3 sequences listed, more than 15% were seen once. This receptor was taken from a man aged 45 to 70 who received an inactivated influenza vaccine. The chain recombines TRBV20-1 with TRBJ1-3; D uncertain. The sample was CD4+ T cells sorted from PBMCs, taken roughly 24 months after vaccination. DNA of the CDR3: TGCGCCAAAGGAGAGACTGGAAACACCATATATTTT. Its translation is CAKGETGNTIYF.